This record covers a single T cell receptor (beta chain). The antigen is undetermined. This PCR relied on a set of 60 Vbeta primers and 13 Jbeta primers. Sequencing was performed with immunoSEQ multiplex PCR; in TCRdb, only in-frame clones are kept and a portion is missing. The sample records 140,000 or so clones, around 90% being singletons. This specimen belongs to a study of cytomegalovirus exposure and HLA in healthy donors. Study-wide points: An analysis that was carried out later associated 16,951 TCR beta sequences with HLA alleles at 0.05 false discovery rate.

The CDR3 runs to 16 residues. The V and J ends lost 2 bases and 1 base, in that order; junction bases with no gene match: 6. Germline V gives CDR1 SEHNR, CDR2 FQNEAQ (reference sequence). The sequenced sample was PBMCs. This TCR was recovered from a middle-aged woman in good health and CMV-seronegative. V is TRBV7-9 and J is TRBJ2-7; 9 nucleotides agree with TRBD1. The CDR3 coding sequence is TGTGCCAGCAGCTTAATACAGGGGGCCAATTCCTACGAGCAGTACTTC. Translated, it gives CASSLIQGANSYEQYF.